The 18 T cell receptor beta chains given below trace back to one sample, sequenced in a study of cytomegalovirus exposure and HLA in healthy donors. This PCR relied on a set of 60 Vbeta primers and 13 Jbeta primers. Generated by immunoSEQ multiplex PCR, the TCRdb table keeps only in-frame clones and is missing some. This sample has around 200,000 clones, with roughly 85% found just once. Sequencing was done on a sample of PBMCs. The receptors shown here come from a woman between 25 and 40 years old in good health and CMV-seropositive.

The chain links TRBV4-1 to TRBJ1-1; 7 bases match TRBD1. This CDR3 is built from 15 residues. V gave up 3 bases and J gave up 5 bases; unmatched junction bases: 9. Germline V CDR1 and CDR2: MGHRA, YSYEKL. The CDR3 is CASSHPRDRETEAFF. CDR3 in DNA: TGCGCCAGCAGCCACCCTCGAGACAGGGAAACTGAAGCTTTCTTT.

V and J are TRBV25-1 and TRBJ2-7; 9 bases map to TRBD1. This CDR3 has 13 amino acids. V lost 11 bases, J lost 7 bases, and 12 bases stayed unmatched. Per the germline V gene, CDR1 is MGHDK and CDR2 is SYGVNS. In DNA, the CDR3 is TGTGCCGTAAAGAGGACAGGGGTATCTGAGCAGTACTTC. This translates into CAVKRTGVSEQYF.

The V call is TRBV30, the J call TRBJ2-7; D not certain. The germline CDR1 and CDR2 sequences are GTSNPN and SVGIG (reference sequence). Trimming took off 2 bases at V and 0 bases at J, with 8 bases between the two ends. The CDR3 sequence is 13 residues long. The chain's CDR3 is CAWSYSSSYEQYF. The CDR3 nucleotides are TGTGCCTGGAGTTACTCTAGCTCCTACGAGCAGTACTTC. Based on the CDR3 plus reference TRBV30 and TRBJ2-7, the full variable domain is SQTIHQWPATLVQPVGSPLSLECTVEGTSNPNLYWYRQAAGRGLQLLFYSVGIGQISSEVPQNLSASRPQDRQFILSSKKLLLSDSGFYLCAWSYSSSYEQYFGPGTRLTVT.

J is TRBJ2-1 and V is TRBV25-1, with 8 bases fitting TRBD1. J was trimmed by 2 bases and V by 1 base; bases with no gene match: 4. This CDR3 is 16 amino acids long. The germline V gene has CDR1 MGHDK and CDR2 SYGVNS. As DNA, the CDR3 is TGTGCCAGCAGTGAATTTGGGACAGGTCCCTACAATGAGCAGTTCTTC. Amino acids: CASSEFGTGPYNEQFF.

This clone has a handful of counts. V usage is TRBV9 and J usage is TRBJ2-3, with TRBD2 matching over 8 bases. CDR3 size: 14 residues. V lost 2 bases and J lost 1; bases outside the gene matches: 0. Per the germline V gene, CDR1 is SGDLS and CDR2 is YYNGEE. CDR3 bases: TGTGCCAGCAGCGTGGGACTAGGCACAGATACGCAGTATTTT. Its protein product is CASSVGLGTDTQYF. Using reference TRBV9 and TRBJ2-3 for the parts outside the CDR3, the full variable domain is DSGVTQTPKHLITATGQRVTLRCSPRSGDLSVYWYQQSLDQGLQFLIQYYNGEERAKGNILERFSAQQFPDLHSELNLSSLELGDSALYFCASSVGLGTDTQYFGPGTRLTVL.

The chain recombines TRBV5-1 with TRBJ1-1; TRBD1 aligns across 9 bases. The germline V gene encodes CDR1 SGHRS and CDR2 YFSETQ. The V gene end was trimmed by 0 bases and the J gene end by 11 bases; junction bases not matched to a gene: 5. The CDR3 is 13 residues long. CDR3 sequence reads: CASSLGDRANAFF. In DNA form, the CDR3 reads TGCGCCAGCAGCTTGGGGGACAGGGCTAACGCTTTCTTT.

The chain has TRBV29-1 and TRBJ1-5; the match to TRBD1 covers 12 bases. The CDR3 runs 18 residues. The V segment lost 7 bases and the J segment 1 base; nucleotides outside the gene matches: 14. The germline gives CDR1 SQVTM, CDR2 ANQGSEA. The CDR3 coding sequence is TGCAGCGGGGGACCGGGACAGGGGGCCGGATTAAGCAATCAGCCCCAGCATTTT. This translates into CSGGPGQGAGLSNQPQHF.

The chain combines TRBV11-3 with TRBJ2-2; D is possibly TRBD2 (5 bases). This CDR3 is 14 amino acids long. V was clipped by 5 bases and J by 1 base, with 8 bases between them. From germline, CDR1 is SGHNT and CDR2 YENEEA. CDR3 in DNA: TGTGCCAGCAGCCCGCGGGTGAACACCGGGGAGCTGTTTTTT. Protein: CASSPRVNTGELFF.

The J gene is TRBJ1-4, the V gene TRBV7-9; 7 bases are a match to TRBD1. The CDR3 runs 15 residues. Per germline, CDR1 SEHNR and CDR2 FQNEAQ (reference sequence). With 1 base clipped from V and 1 base from J, the junction kept 0 bases outside the gene matches. The CDR3, as DNA: TGTGCCAGCAGCTTAGGGGACAGAACTAATGAAAAACTGTTTTTT. Translated, it gives CASSLGDRTNEKLFF.

The V gene is TRBV11-2, the J gene TRBJ2-1, with TRBD1 matching over 9 bases. CDR1 is SGHAT, CDR2 FQNNGV, per germline. J gave up 8 bases and V 1 base, and 6 bases lay outside the gene matches. This CDR3 region has 15 residues. CDR3 DNA: TGTGCCAGCAGCTTAGGGACAGGGGCCCCCGATGAGCAGTTCTTC. Translated: CASSLGTGAPDEQFF.

This clone is a singleton in its sample. V and J are TRBV5-3 and TRBJ2-3, with 12 bases identical to TRBD2. TRBV5-3 is an ORF, with its function uncertain. The CDR3 sequence is 16 residues long. The V and J ends lost 5 bases and 3 bases, in that order; junction bases with no gene match: 7. In DNA form, the CDR3 reads TGTGCCAGAAGGCATCTAGCGGGAGGGCCAACAGATACGCAGTATTTT. Its protein is CARRHLAGGPTDTQYF.

This clone was counted between two and nine times. The chain has TRBV6-1 and TRBJ1-5; D remains unclear. From germline, CDR1 is MNHNS and CDR2 SASEGT. The CDR3 contains 13 residues. The CDR3 DNA reads as TGTGCGGCGTCGGGTGACGGCAATCAGCCCCAGCATTTT. Its protein is CAASGDGNQPQHF.

Only a few counts were recorded for this clone. The V call is TRBV19, the J call TRBJ2-1; maybe TRBD2 (6 bases). With 6 bases removed from V and 3 bases from J, the gap between germline ends came to 15 bases. Germline V gene sequence: CDR1 LNHDA, CDR2 SQIVND (reference sequence). The CDR3 is 15 amino acids. Written as DNA, the CDR3 is TGTGCCAGTAGCGGGACTCAAGGCTTCTACAATGAGCAGTTCTTC. As protein: CASSGTQGFYNEQFF.

Of note for this clone: Compared with germline, one end of the junction differs, possibly owing to a read error. This chain connects TRBV30 to TRBJ1-2; D remains ambiguous. The CDR3 consists of 9 residues. Germline values: CDR1 GTSNPN, CDR2 SVGIG (reference sequence). CDR3: CASVEILAF. The CDR3 nucleotides are TGTGCCTCCGTGGAGATCCTCGCCTTC.

The chain has TRBV4-1 and TRBJ2-5, with no clear D. The DNA end is a closer match to TRBJ2-7, so the J assignment may be wrong. Germline-derived CDR1 and CDR2 are MGHRA and YSYEKL. The CDR3 extends over 17 amino acids. The DNA of the CDR3 is TGCGCCAGCAGCCAATATTTAACCACCGCTGCACCCTACGAGCAGTACTTC. Translating it yields CASSQYLTTAAPYEQYF.

The DNA of the CDR3 is TGTGCCAGCAGCCCTACTGGGACTAGGGACTCCTACGAGCAGTACTTC. This translates into CASSPTGTRDSYEQYF. The chain employs TRBV11-2 and TRBJ2-7; 8 nucleotides match TRBD2. After removal of 5 bases from V and 0 bases from J, the junction contained 9 bases not matched to a gene. The CDR3 sequence is 16 residues long. Germline CDR1 SGHAT, CDR2 FQNNGV.

The chain is built from TRBV9 and TRBJ2-7; TRBD2 matches 7 bases. J gave up 0 bases and V 3 bases, and 6 bases lay outside the gene matches. In germline, CDR1 is SGDLS, CDR2 YYNGEE. This CDR3 has 15 amino acids. CDR3 residues: CASSGGGTRSYEQYF. DNA of the CDR3: TGTGCCAGCAGCGGGGGGGGGACTCGCTCCTACGAGCAGTACTTC.

The V gene is TRBV5-1, the J gene TRBJ2-3; tentative D call: TRBD2 (5 bases). Trimming removed 0 bases at V and 1 base at J, with 12 bases between. The CDR3 spans 16 residues. Germline-derived CDR1 and CDR2 are SGHRS and YFSETQ. The CDR3 DNA reads TGCGCCAGCAGCTTGGTGGCGGGTCTTCGCACAGATACGCAGTATTTT. Amino acid sequence: CASSLVAGLRTDTQYF.